This record covers a single T cell receptor (beta chain). This entry comes from a study of blood T cell repertoires in COVID-19. Study details: There were acute and convalescent COVID-19 samples, and they came from the United States, Italy and Spain.

In the study's own analysis: Amplification with reference gene primers provided the estimates of nucleated cell counts. Profiling relied on immunoSEQ multiplex PCR, and the TCRdb table lists in-frame clones only, not all of them. V and J calls and clone size are copied from that table; D and trimming were computed from the DNA. Found here are about 87,000 clones, around nine tenths of them singletons; the top ten hold 4.5% to 5.5%. Sequencing was carried out using peripheral blood. The sequence was collected from a man aged 35-49 years with acute or convalescent COVID-19.

The CDR3 bases are TGTGCCAGCGTGCAGAACATGAACACTGAAGCTTTCTTT. This sequence encodes CASVQNMNTEAFF. The chain uses TRBV25-1 and TRBJ1-1; D ambiguous. CDR1 and CDR2 from the germline V gene are MGHDK and SYGVNS. CDR3 length: 13 residues. The V end was cut by 8 bases, the J end by 0 bases, with 10 bases between.